The rows below give T cell receptor beta chains drawn from one sample of a study of T cells in Graves' hyperthyroidism and ophthalmopathy. TCRdb reprocessed the multiplex PCR reads via MiXCR and lists one record per CDR3 protein. The table lists fewer than 750,000 distinct CDR3 sequences, around 42% of them singletons. The sample comprised peripheral blood or thyroid tissue (not recorded which). The source of these receptors is a woman under 30 with Graves' hyperthyroidism. CDR3s include the opening cysteine and the closing phenylalanine or tryptophan. The D gene is left open where the match is weak. The size of a clone is reported for some rows only, either as once, few or many, or as a class for expanded clones.

j_call clone_size d_call v_call cdr3_aa cdr3_nt
TRBJ1-5 - - TRBV19 CASSIERGAFNQPQHF TGTGCCAGTAGTATAGAGCGGGGGGCCTTCAATCAGCCCCAGCATTTT
TRBJ2-2 many - TRBV12-3/TRBV12-4 CASTPSAGNTGELFF TGTGCCAGCACCCCCTCCGCGGGGAACACCGGGGAGCTGTTTTTT
TRBJ2-5 many - TRBV7-2 CASILWGSQETQYF TGTGCCAGCATCCTGTGGGGGTCCCAAGAGACCCAGTACTTC
TRBJ1-4 - - TRBV10-3 CAVRGPGAEKLFF TGTGCCGTCAGAGGGCCAGGGGCTGAAAAACTGTTTTTT
TRBJ2-7 - TRBD1 TRBV2 CASSEEGTGAYEQYF TGTGCCAGCAGTGAAGAGGGGACAGGGGCCTACGAGCAGTACTTC
TRBJ2-7 - - TRBV7-7 CVSSLGPSPGNEQYF TGTGTCAGCAGCTTAGGGCCTTCCCCGGGCAATGAGCAGTACTTC
TRBJ1-1 - - TRBV27 CASSPHFGGKNSRTEAFF TGTGCCAGCAGTCCACACTTCGGGGGGAAAAACTCGAGGACTGAAGCTTTCTTT
TRBJ1-1 - - TRBV5-5 CAATEAFF TGTGCAGCCACTGAAGCTTTCTTT
TRBJ1-2 once - TRBV2 CASNGQSHYGYTF TGTGCCAGCAATGGACAGTCCCACTATGGCTACACCTTC
TRBJ1-2 - - TRBV7-9 CASRPQSYGYTF TGTGCCAGCAGACCTCAGAGCTATGGCTACACCTTC
TRBJ2-1 once - TRBV11-2 CASSPREEGYEQFF TGTGCCAGCAGTCCAAGGGAGGAGGGCTATGAGCAGTTCTTC
TRBJ2-2 many - TRBV19 CATGQGYDTGELFF TGTGCCACCGGCCAGGGGTACGACACCGGGGAGCTGTTTTTT
TRBJ2-2 many - TRBV24-1 CATSDPSDGPGELFF TGTGCCACCAGTGATCCCTCAGACGGCCCCGGGGAGCTGTTTTTT
TRBJ1-2 - - TRBV20-1 CSAISTNGNTF TGCAGTGCTATCTCGACGAATGGGAACACCTTC
TRBJ2-2 few - TRBV3-1 CASSQQGRKTGELFF TGTGCCAGCAGCCAACAGGGGCGTAAGACCGGGGAGCTGTTTTTT
TRBJ2-2 once TRBD1 TRBV5-4 CASSYRGLTGELFF TGTGCCAGCAGCTACAGGGGGCTCACCGGGGAGCTGTTTTTT
TRBJ1-1 - - TRBV10-1 CASRKNPGNTEAFF TGCGCCAGCAGGAAAAATCCGGGTAACACTGAAGCTTTCTTT
TRBJ2-7 many - TRBV15 CATSSLRVSYEQYF TGTGCCACCAGCAGCTTGAGGGTCTCCTACGAGCAGTACTTC
TRBJ1-2 - TRBD1 TRBV5-8 CASSWAGQGPTGYTF TGTGCCAGCAGCTGGGCCGGACAGGGGCCCACTGGCTACACCTTC
TRBJ2-7 many TRBD2 TRBV6-5 CASSKLAGPYEQYF TGTGCCAGCAGTAAATTAGCGGGACCCTACGAGCAGTACTTC
TRBJ2-2 many - TRBV7-9 CASSIRDKRLFF TGTGCCAGCAGCATCCGGGACAAAAGGCTGTTTTTT
TRBJ2-7 few TRBD2 TRBV3-1 CASSQEAGGRTSYEQYF TGTGCCAGCAGCCAAGAAGCTGGCGGGAGGACGTCCTACGAGCAGTACTTC
TRBJ2-5 - - TRBV20-1 CSASRWGEETQYF TGCAGTGCTAGTAGATGGGGTGAGGAGACCCAGTACTTC
TRBJ2-2 few - TRBV7-8 CASSIAPGELFF TGTGCCAGCAGTATAGCACCCGGGGAGCTGTTTTTT
TRBJ2-2 - - TRBV7-9 CASSPDGKNTGELFF TGTGCCAGCAGCCCCGACGGGAAAAACACCGGGGAGCTGTTTTTT
TRBJ2-5 few TRBD1 TRBV11-2 CASSLGNTGGETQYF TGTGCCAGCAGCTTAGGAAATACAGGGGGAGAGACCCAGTACTTC
TRBJ2-1 few TRBD2 TRBV7-2 CASSGRASGSYEQFF TGTGCCAGCAGCGGACGGGCTAGCGGGAGCTATGAGCAGTTCTTC
TRBJ2-7 many - TRBV12-3/TRBV12-4 CASSWDSDEQYF TGTGCCAGCAGTTGGGACTCAGACGAGCAGTACTTC
TRBJ1-1 - TRBD1 TRBV12-3/TRBV12-4 CASSSRQGDPEAFF TGTGCCAGCAGTTCAAGACAGGGGGATCCCGAAGCTTTCTTT
TRBJ2-7 many - TRBV6-1 CASSESARAYEQYF TGTGCCAGCAGTGAATCTGCCAGGGCCTACGAGCAGTACTTC
TRBJ2-1 few TRBD1 TRBV24-1 CATSDTGTGDNEQFF TGTGCCACCAGTGACACTGGGACAGGGGACAATGAGCAGTTCTTC
TRBJ2-7 once - TRBV12-3/TRBV12-4 CASTLRTPNEQYF TGTGCCAGCACCTTAAGGACTCCTAACGAGCAGTACTTC
TRBJ2-3 few - TRBV10-3 CAISEDYSDTQYF TGTGCCATCAGTGAGGACTACTCAGATACGCAGTATTTT
TRBJ2-1 - TRBD2 TRBV5-1 CASSSALATSGSDEQFF TGCGCCAGCAGCTCGGCCCTGGCTACTAGCGGGAGTGATGAGCAGTTCTTC
TRBJ2-3 few TRBD2 TRBV14 CASSQISGGTDTQYF TGTGCCAGCAGCCAAATTAGCGGGGGTACAGATACGCAGTATTTT
TRBJ2-1 - - TRBV13 CASSFDGRGYNEQFF TGTGCCAGCAGCTTCGACGGGAGAGGCTACAATGAGCAGTTCTTC
TRBJ2-7 many - TRBV20-1 CSARWGAPPREQYF TGCAGTGCTAGGTGGGGGGCGCCCCCTCGGGAGCAGTACTTC
TRBJ1-5 many TRBD1 TRBV7-9 CASSGGTGLEQPQHF TGTGCCAGCAGCGGCGGGACAGGGCTCGAGCAGCCCCAGCATTTT
TRBJ2-2 many - TRBV2 CATTPEGGELFF TGTGCCACTACCCCGGAGGGCGGGGAGCTGTTTTTT
TRBJ2-7 few TRBD2 TRBV7-8 CASSQDRREGIYEQYF TGTGCCAGCAGCCAAGATAGACGGGAGGGGATCTACGAGCAGTACTTC
TRBJ1-1 many - TRBV24-1 CATSDPTWGTEAFF TGTGCCACCAGTGATCCCACCTGGGGGACTGAAGCTTTCTTT
TRBJ2-1 - - TRBV25-1 CAGSGPGGNEQFF TGTGCCGGCAGTGGGCCCGGGGGCAATGAGCAGTTCTTC
TRBJ1-1 - - TRBV4-2 CASSHGWGVNTEAFF TGTGCCAGCAGCCACGGGTGGGGGGTGAACACTGAAGCTTTCTTT
TRBJ1-5 once TRBD1 TRBV7-9 CASRQDRAYEHF TGTGCCAGCAGACAAGACAGGGCCTACGAGCATTTT
TRBJ1-1 many - TRBV5-1 CASNRNMNTEAFF TGTGCCAGTAACAGGAACATGAACACTGAAGCTTTCTTT
TRBJ2-5 - TRBD2 TRBV20-1 CSAPLAGGPFVTQYF TGCAGTGCCCCCCTAGCGGGAGGTCCGTTTGTGACCCAGTACTTC
TRBJ1-2 once TRBD1 TRBV7-9 CASSLAGQGPYGYTF TGTGCCAGCAGCTTAGCTGGACAGGGACCCTATGGCTACACCTTC
TRBJ1-3 - - TRBV29-1 CSVETGGYTIYF TGCAGCGTGGAAACAGGAGGCTACACCATATATTTT
TRBJ2-5 many - TRBV7-9 CASSLMTGLPRETQYF TGTGCCAGCAGCTTAATGACTGGGTTGCCGAGGGAGACCCAGTACTTC
TRBJ2-5 - TRBD2 TRBV6-1 CASSEGSGTQETQYF TGTGCCAGCAGTGAAGGTAGCGGGACTCAAGAGACCCAGTACTTC
TRBJ2-7 many - TRBV20-1 CSAREKGREQYF TGCAGTGCTAGAGAAAAAGGACGCGAGCAGTACTTC
TRBJ1-6 - - TRBV7-7 CASSRGDERSPLHF TGTGCCAGCAGCAGGGGGGACGAGCGTTCACCCCTCCACTTT
TRBJ2-7 - TRBD2 TRBV27 CASSMSGREGEQYF TGTGCCAGCAGTATGAGCGGGAGGGAGGGGGAGCAGTACTTC
TRBJ2-2 - TRBD1 TRBV7-3 CASSFEDRMDTGELFF TGTGCCAGCAGCTTCGAGGACAGGATGGACACCGGGGAGCTGTTTTTT
TRBJ2-6 - - TRBV7-2 CASSLNANVLTF TGTGCCAGCAGCTTAAACGCCAACGTCCTGACTTTC
TRBJ2-5 many TRBD2 TRBV7-2 CASSRSRTSGTETQYF TGTGCCAGCAGCCGCTCCAGGACTAGCGGGACAGAGACCCAGTACTTC
TRBJ1-2 many - TRBV9 CASSASGGYTF TGTGCCAGCAGCGCTTCAGGAGGCTACACCTTC